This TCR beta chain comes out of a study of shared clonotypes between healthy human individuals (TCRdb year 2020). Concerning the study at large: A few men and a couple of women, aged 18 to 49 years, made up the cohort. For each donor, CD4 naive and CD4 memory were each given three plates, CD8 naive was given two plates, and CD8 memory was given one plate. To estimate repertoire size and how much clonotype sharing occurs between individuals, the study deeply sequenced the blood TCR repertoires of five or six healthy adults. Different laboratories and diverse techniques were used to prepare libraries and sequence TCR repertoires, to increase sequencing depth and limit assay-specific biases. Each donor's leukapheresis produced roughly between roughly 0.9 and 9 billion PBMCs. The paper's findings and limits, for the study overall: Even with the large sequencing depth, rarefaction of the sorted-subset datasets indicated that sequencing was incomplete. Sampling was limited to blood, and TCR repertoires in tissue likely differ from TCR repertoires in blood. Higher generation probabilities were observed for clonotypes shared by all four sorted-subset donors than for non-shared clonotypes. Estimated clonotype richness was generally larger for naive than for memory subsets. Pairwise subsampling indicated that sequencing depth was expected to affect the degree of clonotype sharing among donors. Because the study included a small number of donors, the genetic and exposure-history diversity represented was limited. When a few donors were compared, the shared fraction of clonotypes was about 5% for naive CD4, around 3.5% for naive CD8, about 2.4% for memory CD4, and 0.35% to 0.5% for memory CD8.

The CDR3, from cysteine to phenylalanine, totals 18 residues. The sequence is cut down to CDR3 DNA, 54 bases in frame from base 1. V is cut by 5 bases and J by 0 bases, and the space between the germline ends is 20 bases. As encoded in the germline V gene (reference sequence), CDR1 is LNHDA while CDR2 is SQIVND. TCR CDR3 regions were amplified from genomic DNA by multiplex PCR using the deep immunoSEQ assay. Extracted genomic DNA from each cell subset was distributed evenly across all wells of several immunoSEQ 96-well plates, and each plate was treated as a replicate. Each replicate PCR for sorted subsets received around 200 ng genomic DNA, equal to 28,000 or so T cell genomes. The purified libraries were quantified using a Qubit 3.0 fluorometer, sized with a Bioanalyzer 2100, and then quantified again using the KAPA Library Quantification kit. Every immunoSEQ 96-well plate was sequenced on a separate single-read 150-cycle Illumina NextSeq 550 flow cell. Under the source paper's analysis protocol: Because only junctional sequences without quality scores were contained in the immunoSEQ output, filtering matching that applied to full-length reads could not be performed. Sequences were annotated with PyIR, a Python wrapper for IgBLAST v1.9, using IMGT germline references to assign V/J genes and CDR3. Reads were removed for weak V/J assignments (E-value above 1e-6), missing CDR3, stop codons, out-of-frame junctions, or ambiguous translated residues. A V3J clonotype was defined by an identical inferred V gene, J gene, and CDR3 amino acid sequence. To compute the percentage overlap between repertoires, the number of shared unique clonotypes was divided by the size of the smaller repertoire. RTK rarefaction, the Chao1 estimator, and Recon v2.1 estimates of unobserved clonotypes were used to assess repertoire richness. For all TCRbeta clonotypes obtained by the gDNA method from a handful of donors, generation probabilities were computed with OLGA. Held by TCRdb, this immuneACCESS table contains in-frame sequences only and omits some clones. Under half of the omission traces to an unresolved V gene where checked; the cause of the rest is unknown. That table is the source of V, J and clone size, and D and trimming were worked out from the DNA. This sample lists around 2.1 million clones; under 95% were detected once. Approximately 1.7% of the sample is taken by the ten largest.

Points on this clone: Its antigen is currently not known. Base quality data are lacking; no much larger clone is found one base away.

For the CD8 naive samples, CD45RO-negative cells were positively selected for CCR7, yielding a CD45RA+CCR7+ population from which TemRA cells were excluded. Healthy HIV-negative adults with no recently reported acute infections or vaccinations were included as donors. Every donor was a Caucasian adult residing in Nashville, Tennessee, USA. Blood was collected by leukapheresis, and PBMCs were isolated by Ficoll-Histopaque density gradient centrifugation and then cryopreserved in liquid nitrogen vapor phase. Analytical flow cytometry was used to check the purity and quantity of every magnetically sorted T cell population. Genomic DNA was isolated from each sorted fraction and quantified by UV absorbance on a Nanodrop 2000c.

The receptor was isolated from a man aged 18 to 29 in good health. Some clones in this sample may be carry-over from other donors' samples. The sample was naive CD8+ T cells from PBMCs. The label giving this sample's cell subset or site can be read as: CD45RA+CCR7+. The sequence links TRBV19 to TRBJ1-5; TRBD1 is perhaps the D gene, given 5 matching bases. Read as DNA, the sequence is TGTGCCAGTAGTGGGGACTTATGGCGGATCCGTAGCAATCAGCCCCAGCATTTT. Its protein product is CASSGDLWRIRSNQPQHF.